This is a list of T cell receptor beta chains from one sample in a study of blood T cell repertoires in COVID-19. Some clones are missing from TCRdb's copy, which holds only in-frame ones; the method was immunoSEQ multiplex PCR. Among roughly 160,000 clones listed, 70% to 90% were seen once. The sequenced sample consisted of peripheral blood. These receptors all come from a man in his sixties with COVID-19, enrolled during active disease. Each CDR3 is given with its conserved first and last residue. A D gene is named only where the DNA matches it firmly. Where a row states a size, it is once, few, many or the class of an expanded clone; other rows omit it.

v_call: TRBV19; j_call: TRBJ2-3; clone_size: few; d_call: .; cdr3_aa: CASSIDQISADTQYF; cdr3_nt: TGTGCCAGTAGTATAGACCAGATTAGCGCAGATACGCAGTATTTT
v_call: TRBV27; j_call: TRBJ1-4; clone_size: .; d_call: .; cdr3_aa: CASSPPGHYNEKLFF; cdr3_nt: TGTGCCAGCAGTCCCCCGGGACACTATAATGAAAAACTGTTTTTT
v_call: TRBV6-2/TRBV6-3; j_call: TRBJ1-6; clone_size: .; d_call: .; cdr3_aa: CASSQAGGYNSPLHF; cdr3_nt: TGTGCCAGCAGCCAGGCCGGGGGTTATAATTCACCCCTCCACTTT
v_call: TRBV3-1/TRBV3-2; j_call: TRBJ2-2; clone_size: .; d_call: TRBD2; cdr3_aa: CASSQGGSNGELFF; cdr3_nt: TGTGCCAGCAGCCAAGGCGGGAGTAACGGGGAGCTGTTTTTT
v_call: TRBV5-1; j_call: TRBJ1-5; clone_size: .; d_call: .; cdr3_aa: CASSLSDSSNQPQHF; cdr3_nt: TGCGCCAGCAGCCTCAGCGACAGCAGCAATCAGCCCCAGCATTTT
v_call: TRBV27; j_call: TRBJ1-2; clone_size: .; d_call: .; cdr3_aa: CASSWYSDRNYGYTF; cdr3_nt: TGTGCCAGCAGTTGGTACAGCGACAGGAACTATGGCTACACCTTC
v_call: TRBV5-1; j_call: TRBJ1-6; clone_size: .; d_call: .; cdr3_aa: CASSLEGGTYNSPLHF; cdr3_nt: TGCGCCAGCAGCTTGGAGGGGGGGACCTATAATTCACCCCTCCACTTT
v_call: TRBV7-9; j_call: TRBJ1-1; clone_size: .; d_call: TRBD1; cdr3_aa: CATAIGGASTEAFF; cdr3_nt: TGTGCCACCGCTATAGGGGGCGCGTCCACTGAAGCTTTCTTT
v_call: TRBV21-1; j_call: TRBJ1-1; clone_size: .; d_call: .; cdr3_aa: CASSTTDRANTEAFF; cdr3_nt: TGTGCCAGCAGCACGACTGACAGGGCGAACACTGAAGCTTTCTTT
v_call: TRBV3-1/TRBV3-2; j_call: TRBJ2-6; clone_size: .; d_call: .; cdr3_aa: CASRDTYSGANVLTF; cdr3_nt: TGTGCCTCACGGGACACCTACTCTGGGGCCAACGTCCTGACTTTC
v_call: TRBV7-2; j_call: TRBJ1-2; clone_size: .; d_call: TRBD1; cdr3_aa: CASSLATGTINYGYTF; cdr3_nt: TGTGCCAGCAGCTTAGCGACAGGGACGATTAACTATGGCTACACCTTC
v_call: TRBV15; j_call: TRBJ2-1; clone_size: .; d_call: TRBD1; cdr3_aa: CATTRDREYNEQFF; cdr3_nt: TGTGCCACCACCCGGGACAGGGAATACAATGAGCAGTTCTTC
v_call: TRBV28; j_call: TRBJ1-6; clone_size: .; d_call: .; cdr3_aa: CASFRNRNSPLHF; cdr3_nt: TGTGCCAGCTTCAGGAATCGAAATTCACCCCTCCACTTT
v_call: TRBV19; j_call: TRBJ2-1; clone_size: .; d_call: TRBD1; cdr3_aa: CATQRGTGYYNEQFF; cdr3_nt: TGTGCCACCCAGAGGGGGACAGGGTACTACAATGAGCAGTTCTTC
v_call: TRBV2; j_call: TRBJ1-5; clone_size: .; d_call: TRBD1; cdr3_aa: CASRRQGDSNQPQHF; cdr3_nt: TGTGCCAGCAGACGACAGGGGGATAGCAATCAGCCCCAGCATTTT
v_call: TRBV5-1; j_call: TRBJ2-5; clone_size: .; d_call: TRBD2; cdr3_aa: CASSSLAGQEETQYF; cdr3_nt: TGCGCCAGCAGCTCACTAGCGGGTCAGGAAGAGACCCAGTACTTC
v_call: TRBV2; j_call: TRBJ1-1; clone_size: .; d_call: TRBD1; cdr3_aa: CASQRTGGKSTEAFF; cdr3_nt: TGTGCCAGCCAACGGACAGGGGGTAAGAGCACTGAAGCTTTCTTT
v_call: TRBV28; j_call: TRBJ1-1; clone_size: .; d_call: .; cdr3_aa: CASSLWGGAAFF; cdr3_nt: TGTGCCAGCAGTTTATGGGGGGGAGCTGCTTTCTTT
v_call: TRBV19; j_call: TRBJ1-1; clone_size: once; d_call: .; cdr3_aa: CASSAQGTLNTEAFF; cdr3_nt: TGTGCCAGCTCGGCGCAGGGGACCCTGAACACTGAAGCTTTCTTT
v_call: TRBV24-1; j_call: TRBJ2-3; clone_size: .; d_call: TRBD1; cdr3_aa: CATSGQTGGYTDTQYF; cdr3_nt: TGTGCCACCAGTGGTCAGACAGGGGGCTACACAGATACGCAGTATTTT
v_call: TRBV12-3/TRBV12-4; j_call: TRBJ1-1; clone_size: .; d_call: .; cdr3_aa: CASSFLGRAEAFF; cdr3_nt: TGTGCCAGCAGTTTTTTGGGGAGGGCTGAAGCTTTCTTT
v_call: TRBV30; j_call: TRBJ1-5; clone_size: .; d_call: .; cdr3_aa: CAWSQGPNQPQHF; cdr3_nt: TGTGCCTGGAGTCAGGGTCCGAATCAGCCCCAGCATTTT
v_call: TRBV19; j_call: TRBJ2-3; clone_size: .; d_call: TRBD2; cdr3_aa: CASSIQAGGAGDTQYF; cdr3_nt: TGTGCCAGTAGTATACAAGCGGGAGGAGCTGGAGATACGCAGTATTTT
v_call: TRBV14; j_call: TRBJ1-4; clone_size: .; d_call: TRBD1; cdr3_aa: CASRRQGLNEKLFF; cdr3_nt: TGTGCCAGCAGGCGACAGGGGCTAAATGAAAAACTGTTTTTT
v_call: TRBV6-6; j_call: TRBJ1-3; clone_size: .; d_call: .; cdr3_aa: CASIRQGGNTIYF; cdr3_nt: TGTGCCAGCATTCGGCAGGGTGGAAACACCATATATTTT
v_call: TRBV19; j_call: TRBJ2-2; clone_size: .; d_call: TRBD2; cdr3_aa: CASRLAGGWNTGELFF; cdr3_nt: TGTGCCAGTAGGTTAGCGGGGGGGTGGAACACCGGGGAGCTGTTTTTT
v_call: TRBV5-1; j_call: TRBJ2-1; clone_size: .; d_call: TRBD2; cdr3_aa: CASSLRSSGTLSEQFF; cdr3_nt: TGCGCCAGCAGCTTGCGGTCTAGCGGGACCTTGAGTGAGCAGTTCTTC
v_call: TRBV6-6; j_call: TRBJ1-5; clone_size: .; d_call: .; cdr3_aa: CASSYNPYSNQPQHF; cdr3_nt: TGTGCCAGCAGTTACAATCCCTATAGCAATCAGCCCCAGCATTTT
v_call: TRBV19; j_call: TRBJ1-2; clone_size: once; d_call: TRBD1; cdr3_aa: CASGDRGRSNYGYTF; cdr3_nt: TGTGCCTCCGGGGACAGGGGCCGCTCTAACTATGGCTACACCTTC
v_call: TRBV15; j_call: TRBJ1-4; clone_size: few; d_call: .; cdr3_aa: CATSRDSLGYSNEKLFF; cdr3_nt: TGTGCCACCAGCAGAGATAGCCTAGGCTATTCTAATGAAAAACTGTTTTTT
v_call: TRBV19; j_call: TRBJ1-1; clone_size: .; d_call: .; cdr3_aa: CASTTAGLNTEAFF; cdr3_nt: TGTGCCAGTACCACCGCAGGGCTGAACACTGAAGCTTTCTTT
v_call: TRBV24-1; j_call: TRBJ1-1; clone_size: .; d_call: TRBD1; cdr3_aa: CATRTGTGNTEAFF; cdr3_nt: TGTGCCACCAGAACCGGGACAGGGAACACTGAAGCTTTCTTT
v_call: TRBV6-5; j_call: TRBJ2-1; clone_size: .; d_call: .; cdr3_aa: CASSNLWPGNEQFF; cdr3_nt: TGTGCCAGCAGTAACTTGTGGCCAGGCAATGAGCAGTTCTTC
v_call: TRBV11-2; j_call: TRBJ2-1; clone_size: once; d_call: TRBD2; cdr3_aa: CASSLSGLAGVDEQFF; cdr3_nt: TGTGCCAGCAGCTTGTCGGGACTAGCGGGAGTTGATGAGCAGTTCTTC
v_call: TRBV9; j_call: TRBJ1-1; clone_size: .; d_call: .; cdr3_aa: CASSASRGGLGTEAFF; cdr3_nt: TGTGCCAGCAGCGCCTCAAGGGGAGGTTTGGGCACTGAAGCTTTCTTT
v_call: TRBV28; j_call: TRBJ2-1; clone_size: .; d_call: .; cdr3_aa: CASEGPLRQVNEQFF; cdr3_nt: TGTGCCAGCGAAGGCCCCCTGAGACAGGTCAATGAGCAGTTCTTC
v_call: TRBV2; j_call: TRBJ2-1; clone_size: .; d_call: TRBD2; cdr3_aa: CASSGREMEQFF; cdr3_nt: TGTGCCAGCAGTGGGCGGGAGATGGAACAGTTCTTC
v_call: TRBV27; j_call: TRBJ1-4; clone_size: .; d_call: .; cdr3_aa: CASRGRVTNEKLFF; cdr3_nt: TGTGCCAGCAGGGGCAGGGTAACTAATGAAAAACTGTTTTTT
v_call: TRBV7-2; j_call: TRBJ1-4; clone_size: .; d_call: TRBD1; cdr3_aa: CASSLDGTAHEKLFF; cdr3_nt: TGTGCCAGCAGCTTAGATGGGACAGCCCATGAAAAACTGTTTTTT
v_call: TRBV19; j_call: TRBJ1-3; clone_size: .; d_call: .; cdr3_aa: CASSIWDTLGNTIYF; cdr3_nt: TGTGCCAGTAGTATATGGGACACGCTTGGAAACACCATATATTTT
v_call: TRBV28; j_call: TRBJ2-2; clone_size: .; d_call: .; cdr3_aa: CASRSDKRRTGELFF; cdr3_nt: TGTGCCAGCAGGTCGGACAAACGGCGGACCGGGGAGCTGTTTTTT
v_call: TRBV19; j_call: TRBJ1-5; clone_size: .; d_call: TRBD1; cdr3_aa: CASSINQGASNQPQHF; cdr3_nt: TGTGCCAGTAGTATTAATCAGGGGGCGAGCAATCAGCCCCAGCATTTT
v_call: TRBV6-1; j_call: TRBJ2-7; clone_size: .; d_call: .; cdr3_aa: CASSELLQGTYEQYF; cdr3_nt: TGTGCCAGCAGTGAACTATTGCAGGGCACCTACGAGCAGTACTTC
v_call: TRBV9; j_call: TRBJ1-1; clone_size: .; d_call: .; cdr3_aa: CASSVDPGLTEAFF; cdr3_nt: TGTGCCAGCAGCGTAGATCCAGGGTTAACTGAAGCTTTCTTT
v_call: TRBV30; j_call: TRBJ1-2; clone_size: .; d_call: TRBD1; cdr3_aa: CAWSVQGQLRGYGYTF; cdr3_nt: TGTGCCTGGAGTGTACAGGGACAGCTTAGGGGCTATGGCTACACCTTC
v_call: TRBV6-2/TRBV6-3; j_call: TRBJ1-5; clone_size: once; d_call: .; cdr3_aa: CASTPTGGHQPQHF; cdr3_nt: TGTGCCAGCACCCCGACAGGAGGTCATCAGCCCCAGCATTTT
v_call: TRBV11-3; j_call: TRBJ1-6; clone_size: once; d_call: .; cdr3_aa: CASSLTANSPLHF; cdr3_nt: TGTGCCAGCAGCTTAACAGCCAATTCACCCCTCCACTTT
v_call: TRBV10-3; j_call: TRBJ1-1; clone_size: .; d_call: .; cdr3_aa: CAISSRNGGQNTEAFF; cdr3_nt: TGTGCCATCAGTTCCAGGAACGGGGGGCAAAACACTGAAGCTTTCTTT
v_call: TRBV4-3; j_call: TRBJ1-2; clone_size: .; d_call: .; cdr3_aa: CASSQTGFGGYTF; cdr3_nt: TGCGCCAGCAGCCAAACAGGGTTTGGTGGCTACACCTTC
v_call: TRBV2; j_call: TRBJ1-5; clone_size: .; d_call: .; cdr3_aa: CASSAQGNSNQPQHF; cdr3_nt: TGTGCCAGCAGTGCTCAGGGGAATAGCAATCAGCCCCAGCATTTT
v_call: TRBV12-3/TRBV12-4; j_call: TRBJ2-1; clone_size: .; d_call: TRBD2; cdr3_aa: CAIGTSGNNEQFF; cdr3_nt: TGTGCCATTGGGACTAGCGGAAACAATGAGCAGTTCTTC
v_call: TRBV2; j_call: TRBJ2-5; clone_size: .; d_call: TRBD2; cdr3_aa: CASSGSGGDQETQYF; cdr3_nt: TGTGCCAGCAGTGGGAGCGGGGGAGACCAAGAGACCCAGTACTTC
v_call: TRBV5-4; j_call: TRBJ2-5; clone_size: .; d_call: .; cdr3_aa: CASSWGGAPQETQYF; cdr3_nt: TGTGCCAGCAGCTGGGGGGGGGCCCCCCAAGAGACCCAGTACTTC